These T cell receptor beta chains were read from a single sample in a study of blood T cells in healthy people across ages. Using its own MiXCR run on the 5' RACE reads, TCRdb lists one record per CDR3 protein. In the table there are some 900,000 distinct CDR3 sequences, about 30% of which are singletons. Sequenced material: blood. These receptors all stem from a woman older than 75 in good health. The CDR3 runs from the conserved cysteine through the conserved F or W.

v_call: TRBV28
j_call: TRBJ2-7
cdr3_aa: CASSPRGGGQVSYEQYF

v_call: TRBV4-1
j_call: TRBJ2-2
cdr3_aa: CASSQDLGTSAGELFF

v_call: TRBV20-1
j_call: TRBJ1-2
cdr3_aa: CSLTPPGQGSAGYTF

v_call: TRBV7-6
j_call: TRBJ1-6
cdr3_aa: CASSQGQGANSPLHF

v_call: TRBV6-2/TRBV6-3
j_call: TRBJ2-7
cdr3_aa: CAISDSNSYEQYF

v_call: TRBV20-1
j_call: TRBJ1-4
cdr3_aa: CSARGEQGANEKLFF

v_call: TRBV6-5
j_call: TRBJ2-7
cdr3_aa: CASRATQSGYEQYF

v_call: TRBV6-2/TRBV6-3
j_call: TRBJ1-2
cdr3_aa: CASNLQGRPGYTF

v_call: TRBV15
j_call: TRBJ2-5
cdr3_aa: CATSRAPDRGQETQYF

v_call: TRBV19
j_call: TRBJ2-3
cdr3_aa: CASRSAQGADMQYF

v_call: TRBV12-3/TRBV12-4
j_call: TRBJ1-1
cdr3_aa: CASRATGGSTEAFF

v_call: TRBV10-3
j_call: TRBJ2-7
cdr3_aa: CAISGGVGPSYEQYF

v_call: TRBV20-1
j_call: TRBJ1-2
cdr3_aa: CSAARGSQEGKGYTF

v_call: TRBV20-1
j_call: TRBJ2-7
cdr3_aa: CSAPTGYEQYF

v_call: TRBV11-2
j_call: TRBJ2-5
cdr3_aa: CASSLESGAEHGTQYF